The 6 T cell receptor beta chains listed next were all sequenced from one sample in a study of shared clonotypes between healthy human individuals. Data came from immunoSEQ multiplex PCR; TCRdb stores just in-frame clones and leaves some out. The repertoire has some 2 million clones, 90% to 95% of them found once; the top ten carry 0.1% to 0.15%. Sample: naive CD4+ T cells sorted from blood. Subset specified: CD45RA+ positively selected. These receptors were obtained from a young man in good health.

V usage is TRBV6-5 and J usage is TRBJ1-1, with 7 bases that match TRBD1. The trim removed 6 bases at V and 4 bases at J, leaving 8 bases unmatched. There are 14 residues in the CDR3. From germline, CDR1 is MNHEY and CDR2 SVGAGI. In DNA form, the CDR3 reads TGTGCCAGCAGATCTCAGGGGGGTGGCACTGAAGCTTTCTTT. Encoded protein: CASRSQGGGTEAFF.

The V call is TRBV5-6, the J call TRBJ2-1; TRBD2 matches 9 bases. The CDR3 extends over 14 amino acids. V trimming: 7 bases; J trimming: 9 bases; junction bases outside the gene matches: 11. Per the germline V gene, CDR1 is SGHDT and CDR2 is YYEEEE. The CDR3 DNA sequence: TGTGCCAGCGGGGATGGGACTAGCCCCTCTGAGCAGTTCTTC. Residues: CASGDGTSPSEQFF.

The chain carries TRBV6-1 and TRBJ1-5; a possible D gene is TRBD1 (6 bases). Trimming removed 4 bases from V and 9 bases from J, with 22 bases in between. The CDR3 has 16 residues. Germline V lookup: CDR1 MNHNS, CDR2 SASEGT. In DNA, the CDR3 is TGTGCCAGCAGTGCTGCCAACAGGGCTCGGCTCGGGCCCCAGCATTTT. Residues: CASSAANRARLGPQHF.

The J gene is TRBJ2-7, the V gene TRBV9; 7 bases match TRBD2. From germline, CDR1 is SGDLS and CDR2 YYNGEE. This CDR3 has 14 amino acids. Unmatched junction bases numbered 9, after V lost 2 bases and J lost 7 bases. The CDR3 DNA is TGTGCCAGCAGCGTGATGCGGGAGACAACGGAGCAGTACTTC. Protein product: CASSVMRETTEQYF.

The J gene is TRBJ2-5, the V gene TRBV6-1; 8 nucleotides match TRBD2. The CDR3 length is 15 residues. The trim removed 4 bases at V and 3 bases at J, leaving 7 bases unmatched. Germline CDR1 is MNHNS and CDR2 is SASEGT. CDR3 nucleotide sequence: TGTGCCAGCAGTGGCTGGAGAGCGGGGGAAGAGACCCAGTACTTC. This gives the protein CASSGWRAGEETQYF.

The genes are TRBV5-6 and TRBJ2-6; a possible D gene is TRBD1 (6 bases). V lost 4 bases and J 0 bases, leaving 8 bases between the germline ends. From germline, CDR1 is SGHDT and CDR2 YYEEEE. The CDR3 consists of 15 residues. CDR3 amino acids: CASSTGSSGANVLTF. The CDR3 nucleotides read TGTGCCAGCAGCACAGGGAGCTCTGGGGCCAACGTCCTGACTTTC.